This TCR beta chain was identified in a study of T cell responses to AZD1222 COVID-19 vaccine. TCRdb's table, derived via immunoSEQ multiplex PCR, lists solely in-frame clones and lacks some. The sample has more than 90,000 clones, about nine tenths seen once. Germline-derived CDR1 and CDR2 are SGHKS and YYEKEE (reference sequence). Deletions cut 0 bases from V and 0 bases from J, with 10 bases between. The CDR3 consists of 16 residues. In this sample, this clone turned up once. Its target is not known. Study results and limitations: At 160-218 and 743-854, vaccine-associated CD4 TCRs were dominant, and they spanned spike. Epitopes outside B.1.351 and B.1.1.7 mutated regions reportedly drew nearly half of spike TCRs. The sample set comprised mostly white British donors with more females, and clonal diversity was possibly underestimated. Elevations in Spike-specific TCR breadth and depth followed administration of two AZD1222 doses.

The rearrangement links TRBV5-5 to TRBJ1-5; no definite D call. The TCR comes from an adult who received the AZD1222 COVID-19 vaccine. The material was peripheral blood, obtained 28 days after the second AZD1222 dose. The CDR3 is CASSLGAPYSNQPQHF. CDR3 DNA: TGTGCCAGCAGCTTGGGGGCACCCTATAGCAATCAGCCCCAGCATTTT.